These 11 T cell receptor beta chains were all obtained from the same sample, sequenced in a study of cytomegalovirus exposure and HLA in healthy donors. PCR employed 60 Vbeta and 13 Jbeta primers. Only in-frame clones appear in the TCRdb table, and some are missing; sequencing was by immunoSEQ multiplex PCR. In total, the table holds roughly 58,000 clones. The sequencing sample was made of PBMCs. Receptors originate from a woman between 45 and 60 years old in good health and CMV-seropositive.

CDR3 in amino acids: CASSPGEVKEKLFF. The CDR3 nucleotides are TGTGCCAGCTCACCGGGGGAGGTTAAAGAAAAACTGTTTTTT. The V and J genes are TRBV18 and TRBJ1-4, with D perhaps matching TRBD1 (5 bases). Trimming took 3 bases from V and 8 from J, leaving 13 bases between them. CDR1 and CDR2 from the germline V gene are KGHSH and LQKENI. The CDR3 runs 14 residues.

This chain uses TRBV5-8 with TRBJ1-3, with a possible D match to TRBD1 (6 bases). V gave up 4 bases and J gave up 0 bases, with 11 bases separating them. This CDR3 region has 15 residues. Germline values: CDR1 SGHTS, CDR2 YDEGEE. DNA of the CDR3: TGTGCCAGCAGCCGAGGACAGCGCTCTGGAAACACCATATATTTT. It is translated as CASSRGQRSGNTIYF.

This chain links TRBV5-1 with TRBJ1-2; 9 bases align to TRBD1. The CDR3 totals 15 residues. Germline V gene lookup returns CDR1 SGHRS and CDR2 YFSETQ. The junction had 12 bases not matched to a gene; V was cut back by 5 bases and J by 7 bases. CDR3 region: CASRGDGQGRAGYTF. The CDR3 DNA reads as TGCGCCAGCAGAGGGGACGGACAGGGGAGAGCTGGCTACACCTTC.

The chain recombines TRBV9 with TRBJ2-1; D may be TRBD1 (5 bases). V lost 4 bases and J lost 10, with 9 bases in between. The CDR3 spans 11 residues. CDR1 is SGDLS and CDR2 is YYNGEE in the germline V gene. CDR3 region: CASSIKGEQFF. Here the CDR3 DNA reads TGTGCCAGCAGCATCAAGGGGGAGCAGTTCTTC.

CDR3 DNA sequence: TGCGCCAGCAGTCAGCGGACTAGCGGGAGGATCCTCTCCTACAATGAGCAGTTCTTC. Its protein product is CASSQRTSGRILSYNEQFF. This chain joins TRBV5-1 and TRBJ2-1; 14 positions match TRBD2. Germline V gives CDR1 SGHRS, CDR2 YFSETQ. V gave up 5 bases and J gave up 0 bases; unmatched junction bases: 10. The CDR3 runs to 19 residues.

The rearrangement uses TRBV9 and TRBJ2-7, with D possibly TRBD2 on 5 matching bases. Germline V CDR1 and CDR2: SGDLS, YYNGEE. V lost 3 bases and J lost 2, with 12 bases in between. The CDR3 is 14 amino acids. The CDR3 coding sequence is TGTGCCAGCAGCGAAACACCGCGGGCCTACGAGCAGTACTTC. It translates to CASSETPRAYEQYF. The complete variable domain, with remaining parts taken from reference TRBV9 and TRBJ2-7, reads DSGVTQTPKHLITATGQRVTLRCSPRSGDLSVYWYQQSLDQGLQFLIQYYNGEERAKGNILERFSAQQFPDLHSELNLSSLELGDSALYFCASSETPRAYEQYFGPGTRLTVT.

The chain joins TRBV30 to TRBJ2-3, with 7 nucleotides matching TRBD2. This CDR3 region has 14 residues. Germline CDR1 GTSNPN, CDR2 SVGIG (reference sequence). V lost 0 bases and J lost 0; bases outside the gene matches: 0. For the CDR3, the DNA is TGTGCCTGGAGTGTCGGGAGGAGCACAGATACGCAGTATTTT. Residues: CAWSVGRSTDTQYF.

V gene TRBV6-5 combines with J gene TRBJ2-5, with D perhaps matching TRBD1 (6 bases). The better agreement between TRBJ2-7 and the DNA end casts doubt on the J call. Germline lookup yields CDR1 MNHEY and CDR2 SVGAGI. The CDR3 is 15 amino acids. CDR3 DNA sequence: TGTGCCAGCAGCCTCCAACAGGGTGGCGCCTACGAGCAGTACTTC. Translating it yields CASSLQQGGAYEQYF.

The rearrangement links TRBV7-8 to TRBJ1-5; no firm D call. The CDR3 runs 14 residues. Germline values: CDR1 SGHVS, CDR2 FQNEAQ. The V and J ends lost 6 bases and 2 bases respectively, with 11 bases between them. CDR3 sequence: CASRREVGNQPQHF. In nucleotides, the CDR3 is TGTGCCAGCAGGAGGGAGGTCGGCAATCAGCCCCAGCATTTT.

V and J are TRBV5-5 and TRBJ1-2, with D maybe TRBD1 (6 bases). V dropped 4 bases and J dropped 5 bases, with 15 bases sitting between them. This CDR3 comprises 14 residues. Germline assignment: CDR1 SGHKS and CDR2 YYEKEE (reference sequence). The CDR3 spells CASSTAAGVYGYTF. CDR3 DNA sequence: TGTGCCAGCAGCACGGCCGCAGGGGTATATGGCTACACCTTC.

This rearrangement joins TRBV7-2 to TRBJ1-1; D is ambiguous. CDR3 length: 13 residues. Between the trimmed V and J ends, which lost 1 base and 4 bases, there was a span of 7 bases. Germline CDR1 is SGHTA and CDR2 is FQGNSA. The CDR3 loop reads CASSLGGSTEAFF. As DNA, the CDR3 is TGTGCCAGCAGCTTAGGAGGGAGCACTGAAGCTTTCTTT.